Listed below are T cell receptor beta chains from one sample, sequenced in a study of shared clonotypes between healthy human individuals. Some clones are missing from TCRdb's copy, which holds only in-frame ones; the method was immunoSEQ multiplex PCR. The table has more than 2 million clones, less than 95% seen once. The sequenced material came from naive CD8+ T cells sorted from blood. These receptors were collected from a man aged 18-30 years in good health. CDR3s include the opening cysteine and the closing phenylalanine or tryptophan. Fields, in order: J gene, V gene, D gene, clone size, CDR3 DNA, CDR3 protein. D genes are given only for firm matches. Clone size is stated in some rows and not others, as once, few, many or a class when expanded.

>TRBJ2-1|TRBV10-2|.|.
TGCGCCAGCAGTGAGTCGGGCTTGTACAATGAGCAGTTCTTC
CASSESGLYNEQFF
>TRBJ2-2|TRBV6-6|.|.
TGTGCCAGCAGTTACAAGAACACCGGGGAGCTGTTTTTT
CASSYKNTGELFF
>TRBJ2-5|TRBV7-9|.|.
TGTGCCAGCAGCGTTCCGGGACAAGAGACCCAGTACTTC
CASSVPGQETQYF
>TRBJ2-3|TRBV30|TRBD2|.
TGTGCCTGGGAGCGGGGGGAGGATACGCAGTATTTT
CAWERGEDTQYF
>TRBJ1-2|TRBV29-1|.|.
TGCAGCGTTGAAGAAGGGGGAGGTGGCTACACCTTC
CSVEEGGGGYTF
>TRBJ2-2|TRBV7-9|.|once
TGTGCCAGCGGAAATTCGAACACCGGGGAGCTGTTTTTT
CASGNSNTGELFF
>TRBJ2-7|TRBV7-2|TRBD1|.
TGTGCCAGCAGCTCCGACAGGGGTCTTACCTACGAGCAGTACTTC
CASSSDRGLTYEQYF
>TRBJ2-7|TRBV4-3|.|.
TGCGCCAGCAGCCCGCACATGGGGGGGCAGTACTTC
CASSPHMGGQYF
>TRBJ2-2|TRBV27|TRBD2|.
TGTGCCAGCAGTCCAGCGGGAGGCACCGGGGAGCTGTTTTTT
CASSPAGGTGELFF
>TRBJ2-7|TRBV7-9|TRBD1|once
TGTGCCAGCAGCTCTTGGACAGGGCGCTACGAGCAGTACTTC
CASSSWTGRYEQYF
>TRBJ2-5|TRBV11-2|.|.
TGTGCCAGCAGCTTAGATCGGGGATTAGGGGAGACCCAGTACTTC
CASSLDRGLGETQYF
>TRBJ2-7|TRBV4-2|TRBD1|.
TGTGCCAGCAGCCCAGAATCCGGACAGGGATCCTACGAGCAGTACTTC
CASSPESGQGSYEQYF
>TRBJ2-1|TRBV4-1|TRBD1|.
TGCGCCAGCAGCCATCAGGACAGGGTGGTGCAGTTCTTC
CASSHQDRVVQFF
>TRBJ2-7|TRBV5-4|TRBD1|.
TGTGCCAGCAGTTACAGGGGCGGGTACGAGCAGTACTTC
CASSYRGGYEQYF
>TRBJ2-3|TRBV7-8|.|.
TGTGCCAGCAGCCCTGACCCGGAGGTTGGCACAGATACGCAGTATTTT
CASSPDPEVGTDTQYF
>TRBJ2-3|TRBV19|.|.
TGTGCCAGTACCACTGATCACTCTAGCACAGATACGCAGTATTTT
CASTTDHSSTDTQYF
>TRBJ2-3|TRBV5-4|TRBD2|.
TGTGCCAGCAGCTTGCAGGGAGGGGGCACAGATACGCAGTATTTT
CASSLQGGGTDTQYF
>TRBJ2-7|TRBV27|TRBD2|.
TGTGCCAGCAGTACCCCGACTAGCGGACTTTTCTACGAGCAGTACTTC
CASSTPTSGLFYEQYF
>TRBJ2-7|TRBV7-9|TRBD1|.
TGTGCCAGCAGGCGGGTAGGGACAGGGGACGAGCAGTACTTC
CASRRVGTGDEQYF
>TRBJ2-5|TRBV7-9|.|.
TGTGCCAGCAGCTTAGGCCTGGGGGATATGGAGACCCAGTACTTC
CASSLGLGDMETQYF
>TRBJ2-5|TRBV5-6|.|.
TGTGCCAGCAGCCAAGATTCGACAATGGAAGAGACCCAGTACTTC
CASSQDSTMEETQYF
>TRBJ2-7|TRBV27|.|.
TGTGCCAGCAGTTTATCGGGGGGGACAGCCTACGAGCAGTACTTC
CASSLSGGTAYEQYF
>TRBJ2-5|TRBV28|.|few
TGTGCCAGCTCCGTCTCCCGAGAAGCCCAGTACTTC
CASSVSREAQYF
>TRBJ1-6|TRBV4-1|.|.
TGCGCCAGCAGCCAAGGGCCTGGGAATTCACCCCTCCACTTT
CASSQGPGNSPLHF
>TRBJ2-3|TRBV4-1|TRBD2|.
TGCGCCAGCAGCCCCTGGGGGGGTGCAGATACGCAGTATTTT
CASSPWGGADTQYF
>TRBJ2-1|TRBV18|.|.
TGTGCCAGCTCACCACCGGTCGCGCTAGGGCATGAGCAGTTCTTC
CASSPPVALGHEQFF
>TRBJ2-5|TRBV7-9|TRBD2|.
TGTGCCAGCAGCCACCCGACTAGCGGCCAAGAGACCCAGTACTTC
CASSHPTSGQETQYF
>TRBJ1-2|TRBV6-5|.|.
TGTGCCAGCAGTTACTCGGGATCCTATGGCTACACCTTC
CASSYSGSYGYTF
>TRBJ2-7|TRBV28|.|.
TGTGCCAGCAGCCTAGGACAGACCAACGGGCAGTACTTC
CASSLGQTNGQYF
>TRBJ2-7|TRBV4-1|.|.
TGCGCCAGCAGCCTTGCGGCCTCCTACGAGCAGTACTTC
CASSLAASYEQYF
>TRBJ2-7|TRBV13|TRBD1|.
TGTGCCAGCAGCCTGCCGGGACAGCAAGCCTACGAGCAGTACTTC
CASSLPGQQAYEQYF
>TRBJ2-7|TRBV30|.|.
TGTGCCTGGAGTGTATTGGGGGAGCAGTACTTC
CAWSVLGEQYF
>TRBJ1-3|TRBV7-9|.|.
TGTGCCAGCAGCGACGACGGGGGGGAAGTCATATATTTT
CASSDDGGEVIYF
>TRBJ2-4|TRBV7-9|TRBD1|.
TGTGCCAGCAGCTATGGGACAGCCGGGGTGGATCAGTACTTC
CASSYGTAGVDQYF
>TRBJ2-2|TRBV5-1|.|.
TGCGCCAGCAGCTTCCCGACAGAGCTTACTACCGGGGAGCTGTTTTTT
CASSFPTELTTGELFF
>TRBJ1-2|TRBV29-1|.|.
TGCAGCGTTCTGTGGGCAGGGGAACACTATGGCTACACCTTC
CSVLWAGEHYGYTF
>TRBJ1-2|TRBV28|.|.
TGTGCCAGCAGTTTTCCGGGTGGCTACACCTTC
CASSFPGGYTF
>TRBJ2-1|TRBV6-5|.|.
TGTGCCAGCAGTTACCTGGCTGGGCCAAACAATGAGCAGTTCTTC
CASSYLAGPNNEQFF
>TRBJ1-2|TRBV9|.|.
TGTGCCAGCAGCGTAGCTCCAGGGGAGGTTTTCCTAAACTATGGCTACACCTTC
CASSVAPGEVFLNYGYTF
>TRBJ1-2|TRBV13|TRBD1|.
TGTGCCAGCAGCTTAGTCACAGGGGGCTATGGCTACACCTTC
CASSLVTGGYGYTF
>TRBJ1-2|TRBV10-3|TRBD1|.
TGTGCCATCAGTGGCCGGCCGGGACAGGGGGTTTTTGGCTACACCTTC
CAISGRPGQGVFGYTF
>TRBJ2-7|TRBV6-1|TRBD1|.
TGTGCCGCAGGACAGGGTATCGAGCAGTACTTC
CAAGQGIEQYF
>TRBJ1-3|TRBV29-1|.|.
TGCAGCGTTGTAGCCTGGCAAAGCTCTGGAAACACCATATATTTT
CSVVAWQSSGNTIYF
>TRBJ2-5|TRBV11-1|.|.
TGTGCCACTGGTAGAGGTGAGACCCAGTACTTC
CATGRGETQYF
>TRBJ2-2|TRBV6-6|.|.
TGTGCCAGCAGTTACCTACTTTTAACCAACACCGGGGAGCTGTTTTTT
CASSYLLLTNTGELFF
>TRBJ2-7|TRBV5-1|.|.
TGCGCCAGCAGCTTCCGGGACCCTTACGAGCAGTACTTC
CASSFRDPYEQYF
>TRBJ1-5|TRBV5-6|TRBD1|.
TGTGCCAGCAGCTTGCGGACAGGGGAGGGGTATGGCAATCAGCCCCAGCATTTT
CASSLRTGEGYGNQPQHF
>TRBJ2-5|TRBV5-6|TRBD1|.
TGTGCCAGCAGCCCACGGACAGGGGGGAGAGAGACCCAGTACTTC
CASSPRTGGRETQYF
>TRBJ1-5|TRBV6-5|TRBD1|.
TGTGCCAGCAGCCTCGACAGGGGGGGTCAGCCCCAGCATTTT
CASSLDRGGQPQHF
>TRBJ2-2|TRBV13|.|.
TGTGCCAGCAGCCCGACAACAGGGAACGCCGGGGAGCTGTTTTTT
CASSPTTGNAGELFF
>TRBJ1-1|TRBV9|.|once
TGTGCCAGCAGCGTCGACGATCAACAGGGCATGAACACTGAAGCTTTCTTT
CASSVDDQQGMNTEAFF
>TRBJ2-3|TRBV7-6|TRBD2|.
TGTGCCAGCAGCACCCGACTAGCGGGGGGCACAGATACGCAGTATTTT
CASSTRLAGGTDTQYF
>TRBJ1-6|TRBV5-4|.|.
TGTGCCAGCAGCACCGGGACGGTGGATTCACCCCTCCACTTT
CASSTGTVDSPLHF
>TRBJ2-7|TRBV29-1|.|.
TGCAGCGTTGTTGATCCGACAGATTCCTACGAGCAGTACTTC
CSVVDPTDSYEQYF
>TRBJ2-3|TRBV5-1|TRBD1|.
TGCGCCAGCAGCTGGGAAGGGGGCGGCACAGATACGCAGTATTTT
CASSWEGGGTDTQYF
>TRBJ1-2|TRBV4-3|TRBD1|.
TGCGCCAGCAGCCAAGGGGTGACAGGGAACTATGGCTACACCTTC
CASSQGVTGNYGYTF
>TRBJ1-5|TRBV5-8|TRBD1|.
TGTGCCAGCAGTTGGACAGGGCCCAGCAATCAGCCCCAGCATTTT
CASSWTGPSNQPQHF
>TRBJ2-3|TRBV7-7|.|.
TGTGCTAGCAGCCCCGGGGCAGGGGCGGGGGATACGCAGTATTTT
CASSPGAGAGDTQYF
>TRBJ2-7|TRBV7-9|.|.
TGTGCCAGCAGCACGGTAGGGAGTTCCTACGAGCAGTACTTC
CASSTVGSSYEQYF
>TRBJ2-5|TRBV27|TRBD2|.
TGTGCCAGCAGCCTGGGTAGCGGGGGACCGGAGACCCAGTACTTC
CASSLGSGGPETQYF